The 17 T cell receptor beta chains presented below share a single source sample, sequenced in a study of neoadjuvant anti-PD-1 for oral cavity cancer. Generated by immunoSEQ multiplex PCR, the TCRdb table keeps only in-frame clones and is missing some. Here the sample spans 12,000 or so clones, 64% being singletons. Sequences were derived from tumor tissue, sampled before nivolumab (anti-PD-1) treatment. All receptors come from a person aged 35-79 years with oral cavity squamous cell carcinoma. The donor label of this sample is uncertain.

The chain employs TRBV28 and TRBJ1-1; D gene ambiguous. Germline loops: CDR1 MDHEN, CDR2 SYDVKM. The CDR3 sequence is 15 residues long. V lost 5 bases and J lost 0, with 13 bases in between. The CDR3 DNA sequence: TGTGCCAGCAGTACCCCCGTGAGGATGAACACTGAAGCTTTCTTT. Translation gives CASSTPVRMNTEAFF.

This chain links TRBV5-5 with TRBJ2-4, with 8 bases that match TRBD1. The CDR3 has 15 amino acids. J lost 3 bases, V lost 0 bases, and 2 bases had no gene match. Germline-derived CDR1 and CDR2 are SGHKS and YYEKEE (reference sequence). This CDR3 reads CASSLGQGSKNIQYF. The CDR3 bases are TGTGCCAGCAGCTTGGGACAGGGGAGCAAAAACATTCAGTACTTC.

The chain links TRBV7-6 to TRBJ2-5; possible D gene TRBD1, 6 bases. The germline CDR1 and CDR2 sequences are SGHVS and FNYEAQ. This CDR3 comprises 16 residues. V lost 0 bases to trimming and J lost 4 bases, with 15 bases between them. The CDR3 region is CASSLAVITGTETQYF. CDR3 nucleotides: TGTGCCAGCAGCTTAGCGGTAATCACAGGGACAGAGACCCAGTACTTC.

The chain has TRBV7-8 and TRBJ1-2; the match to TRBD1 covers 10 bases. There are 15 residues in the CDR3. J gave up 5 bases and V 4 bases, and 7 bases lay outside the gene matches. Germline assignment: CDR1 SGHVS and CDR2 FQNEAQ. CDR3: CASSSRGQGTYGYTF. The CDR3 DNA is TGTGCCAGCAGCTCGAGGGGACAGGGGACTTATGGCTACACCTTC.

The J gene is TRBJ2-1, the V gene TRBV10-2, with D possibly called TRBD1 or TRBD2 (5 bases each). CDR3 length equals 13 residues. From germline, CDR1 is WSHSY and CDR2 SAAADI. V was shortened by 4 bases and J by 7 bases, with 11 bases between the two germline ends. The CDR3 bases are TGCGCCAGCAGTGCCCTCGGGGCGAATGAGCAGTTCTTC. Amino acids: CASSALGANEQFF.

The chain employs TRBV11-2 and TRBJ2-2; 11 nucleotides match TRBD2. J gave up 1 base and V 4 bases, and 2 bases lay outside the gene matches. The germline CDR1 and CDR2 sequences are SGHAT and FQNNGV. The CDR3 totals 16 residues. CDR3 sequence: CASSSGLAGNTGELFF. The CDR3 DNA sequence: TGTGCCAGCAGCTCCGGACTAGCGGGGAACACCGGGGAGCTGTTTTTT.

The chain recombines TRBV5-1 with TRBJ1-1, with a weak D call TRBD1 (6 bases). Looked up from germline, CDR1 is SGHRS and CDR2 is YFSETQ. This CDR3 has 13 amino acids. Trimming stripped 6 bases from V and 1 base from J, with 10 bases between. CDR3 loop: CASIGGENTEAFF. The CDR3, as DNA: TGCGCCAGCATAGGGGGAGAGAACACTGAAGCTTTCTTT.

The genes are TRBV14 and TRBJ1-6, with 7 bases aligning to TRBD1. The germline gives CDR1 SGHDN, CDR2 FVKESK. CDR3 length equals 18 residues. Germline trimming cut 0 bases from V and 0 bases from J; bases unmatched to any gene: 5. The CDR3 spells CASSQEMGQSSYNSPLHF. CDR3 DNA: TGTGCCAGCAGCCAAGAGATGGGACAGAGCTCCTATAATTCACCCCTCCACTTT.

Here the CDR3 DNA reads TGTGCCAGCAGCATAACCGGGACAGGGTCGGGACAGCCCCAGCATTTT. Encoded protein: CASSITGTGSGQPQHF. The chain carries TRBV7-2 and TRBJ1-5, with 9 bases lining up with TRBD1. CDR1 and CDR2 from the germline V gene are SGHTA and FQGNSA. This CDR3 spans 16 amino acids. J was trimmed by 7 bases and V by 5 bases; bases with no gene match: 12.

The gene calls are TRBV5-1 and TRBJ2-3; no definite D call. V gave up 0 bases and J gave up 5 bases, with 7 bases separating them. CDR3 length: 13 amino acids. The germline CDR1 and CDR2 sequences are SGHRS and YFSETQ. The CDR3 spells CASSLAKVDTQYF. The CDR3 bases are TGCGCCAGCAGCTTGGCAAAAGTAGATACGCAGTATTTT.

This clone appeared a few times. The V gene is TRBV7-9, the J gene TRBJ1-2, with D perhaps TRBD1 (6 bases). The CDR3 totals 18 residues. The ends were cut back, 1 base at V and 4 bases at J, with 22 bases in the middle. The germline CDR1 and CDR2 sequences are SEHNR and FQNEAQ (reference sequence). CDR3 nucleotide sequence: TGTGCCAGCAGCTTAGGGCTTGGGGCAGGGGAGGTTCGCTATGGCTACACCTTC. The encoded protein is CASSLGLGAGEVRYGYTF.

This chain connects TRBV15 to TRBJ1-2; D is undetermined. The CDR3 is 11 amino acids. The germline V gene encodes CDR1 LNHNV and CDR2 YYDKDF (reference sequence). Trimming took 1 base from V and 7 from J, leaving 4 bases between them. CDR3 in amino acids: CATSRGGGYTF. CDR3 DNA sequence: TGTGCCACCAGCAGAGGCGGTGGCTACACCTTC.

This chain connects TRBV6-5 to TRBJ2-2, with a tentative D call TRBD1 (6 bases). This CDR3 has 14 residues. CDR1 and CDR2 from the germline V gene are MNHEY and SVGAGI. Trimming left V 6 bases short and J 5 bases short, with 13 bases between. CDR3 residues: CASRIFQGTGELFF. CDR3 bases: TGTGCCAGCAGGATTTTTCAGGGGACCGGGGAGCTGTTTTTT.

The chain recombines TRBV28 with TRBJ1-6, with D possibly TRBD1 on 6 matching bases. Deletions cut 3 bases from V and 6 bases from J, with 9 bases between. The germline gives CDR1 MDHEN, CDR2 SYDVKM. This CDR3 region has 14 residues. The CDR3, as DNA: TGTGCCAGCAGTTTTTCAGGGGTTAATTCACCCCTCCACTTT. Translation: CASSFSGVNSPLHF.

The chain has TRBV19 and TRBJ1-3; unclear D gene. This CDR3 has 10 residues. The germline V and J ends were trimmed by 9 bases and 5 bases, with 5 bases remaining between them. Germline V lookup: CDR1 LNHDA, CDR2 SQIVND (reference sequence). Here the CDR3 DNA reads TGTGCCAGCGCCCGAAACACCATATATTTT. Translation gives CASARNTIYF.

The gene calls are TRBV7-9 and TRBJ2-3, with D possibly TRBD2 on 5 matching bases. Germline assignment: CDR1 SEHNR and CDR2 FQNEAQ (reference sequence). The germline V and J ends were trimmed by 1 base and 8 bases, with 16 bases remaining between them. The CDR3 covers 15 residues. CDR3 region: CASSLGGSLGGTQYF. The CDR3 DNA is TGTGCCAGCAGCTTAGGCGGCAGCCTAGGAGGTACGCAGTATTTT.

This clone was observed a handful of times. The chain joins TRBV25-1 to TRBJ1-2; D ambiguous. V shed 0 bases and J shed 6 bases, with 5 bases lying between them. Germline lookup yields CDR1 MGHDK and CDR2 SYGVNS. The CDR3 length is 12 residues. The CDR3 protein is CASSEYGNGYTF. The CDR3 DNA reads as TGTGCCAGCAGTGAATATGGGAATGGCTACACCTTC.